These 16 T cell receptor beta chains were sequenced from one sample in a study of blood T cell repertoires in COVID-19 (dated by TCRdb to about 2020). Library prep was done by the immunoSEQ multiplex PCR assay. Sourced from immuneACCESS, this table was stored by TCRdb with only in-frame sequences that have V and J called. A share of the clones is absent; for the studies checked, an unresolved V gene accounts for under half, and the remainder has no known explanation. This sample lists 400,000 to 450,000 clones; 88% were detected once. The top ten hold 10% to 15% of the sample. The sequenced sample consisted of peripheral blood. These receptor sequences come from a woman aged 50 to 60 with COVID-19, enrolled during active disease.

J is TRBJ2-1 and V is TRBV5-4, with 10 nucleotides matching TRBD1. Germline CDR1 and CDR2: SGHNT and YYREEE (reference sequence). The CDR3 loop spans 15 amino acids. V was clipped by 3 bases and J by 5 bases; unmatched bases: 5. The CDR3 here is CASSSGQGVDNEQFF. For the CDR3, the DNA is TGTGCCAGCAGCTCAGGACAGGGGGTAGACAATGAGCAGTTCTTC.

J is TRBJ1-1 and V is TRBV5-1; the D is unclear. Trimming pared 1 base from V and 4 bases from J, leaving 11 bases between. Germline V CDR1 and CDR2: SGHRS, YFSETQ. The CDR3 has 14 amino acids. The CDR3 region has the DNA TGCGCCAGCAGCTTGCTGACGACGGGCACTGAAGCTTTCTTT. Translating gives CASSLLTTGTEAFF.

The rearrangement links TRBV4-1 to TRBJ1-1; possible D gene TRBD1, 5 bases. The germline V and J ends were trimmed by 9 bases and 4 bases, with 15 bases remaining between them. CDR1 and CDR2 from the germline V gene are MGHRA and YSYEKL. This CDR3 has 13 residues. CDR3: CASSWGVSTEAFF. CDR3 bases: TGCGCCAGTTCTTGGGGGGTAAGCACTGAAGCTTTCTTT.

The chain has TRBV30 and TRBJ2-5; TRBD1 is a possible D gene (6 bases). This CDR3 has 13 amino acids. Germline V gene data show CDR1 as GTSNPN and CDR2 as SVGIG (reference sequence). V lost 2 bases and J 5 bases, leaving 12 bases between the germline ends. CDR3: CAWSKDRGETQYF. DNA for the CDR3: TGTGCCTGGAGTAAGGACAGAGGGGAGACCCAGTACTTC.

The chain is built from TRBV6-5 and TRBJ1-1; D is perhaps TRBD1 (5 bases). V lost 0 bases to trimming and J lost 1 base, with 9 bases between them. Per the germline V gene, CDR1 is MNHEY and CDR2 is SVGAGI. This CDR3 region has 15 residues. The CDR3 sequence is CASSYSNRRNTEAFF. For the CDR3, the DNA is TGTGCCAGCAGTTACTCCAACAGGAGGAACACTGAAGCTTTCTTT.

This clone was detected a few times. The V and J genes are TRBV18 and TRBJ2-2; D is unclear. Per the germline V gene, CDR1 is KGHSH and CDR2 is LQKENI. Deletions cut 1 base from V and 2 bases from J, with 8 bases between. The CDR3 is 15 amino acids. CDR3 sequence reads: CASSPRQTNTGELFF. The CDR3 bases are TGTGCCAGCTCACCACGGCAGACAAACACCGGGGAGCTGTTTTTT.

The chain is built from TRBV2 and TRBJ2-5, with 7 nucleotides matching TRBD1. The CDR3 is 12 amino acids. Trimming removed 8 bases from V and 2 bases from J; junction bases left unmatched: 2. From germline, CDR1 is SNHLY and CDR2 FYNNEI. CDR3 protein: CASWTGQETQYF. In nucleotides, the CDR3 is TGTGCCAGCTGGACAGGACAAGAGACCCAGTACTTC.

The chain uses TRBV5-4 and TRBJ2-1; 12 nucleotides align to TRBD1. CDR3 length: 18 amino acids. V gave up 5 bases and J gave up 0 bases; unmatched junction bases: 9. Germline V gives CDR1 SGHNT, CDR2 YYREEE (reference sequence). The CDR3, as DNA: TGTGCCAGCAGGGCCGGGACAGGGGGCCCGAGCTCCTACAATGAGCAGTTCTTC. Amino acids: CASRAGTGGPSSYNEQFF.

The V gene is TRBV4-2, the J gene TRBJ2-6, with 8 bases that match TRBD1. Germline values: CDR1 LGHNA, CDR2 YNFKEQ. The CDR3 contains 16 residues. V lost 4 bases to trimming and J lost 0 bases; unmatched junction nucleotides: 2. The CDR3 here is CASSRDRPSGANVLTF. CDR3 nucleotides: TGTGCCAGCAGCCGGGACAGGCCCTCTGGGGCCAACGTCCTGACTTTC.

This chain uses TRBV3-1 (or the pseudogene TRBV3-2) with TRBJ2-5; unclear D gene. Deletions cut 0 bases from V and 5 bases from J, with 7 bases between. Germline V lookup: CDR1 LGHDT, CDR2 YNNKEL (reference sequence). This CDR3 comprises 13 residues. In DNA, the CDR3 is TGTGCCAGCAGCCAAGATAACTGGGAGACCCAGTACTTC. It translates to CASSQDNWETQYF.

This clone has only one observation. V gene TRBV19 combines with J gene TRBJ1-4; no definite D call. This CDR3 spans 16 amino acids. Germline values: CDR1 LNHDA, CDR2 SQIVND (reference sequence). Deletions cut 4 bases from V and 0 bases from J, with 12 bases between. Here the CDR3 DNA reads TGTGCCAGTAGTACACGAGAACCCGCAACTAATGAAAAACTGTTTTTT. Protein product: CASSTREPATNEKLFF. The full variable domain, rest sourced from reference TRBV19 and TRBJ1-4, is DGGITQSPKYLFRKEGQNVTLSCEQNLNHDAMYWYRQDPGQGLRLIYYSQIVNDFQKGDIAEGYSVSREKKESFPLTVTSAQKNPTAFYLCASSTREPATNEKLFFGSGTQLSVL.

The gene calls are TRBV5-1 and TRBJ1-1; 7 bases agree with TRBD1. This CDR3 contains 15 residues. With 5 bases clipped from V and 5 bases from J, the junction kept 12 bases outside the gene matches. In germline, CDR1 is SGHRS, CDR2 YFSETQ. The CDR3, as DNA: TGCGCCAGCAGTTACCGACAGGGAGTCGAAACTGAAGCTTTCTTT. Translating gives CASSYRQGVETEAFF.

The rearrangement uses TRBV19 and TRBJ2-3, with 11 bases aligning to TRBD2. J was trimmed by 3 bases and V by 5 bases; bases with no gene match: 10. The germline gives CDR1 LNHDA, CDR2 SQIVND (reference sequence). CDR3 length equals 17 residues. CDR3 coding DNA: TGTGCCAGTAGTTATGCACGACTAGCGGGGCCAACAGATACGCAGTATTTT. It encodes CASSYARLAGPTDTQYF. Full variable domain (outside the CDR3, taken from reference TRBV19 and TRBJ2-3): DGGITQSPKYLFRKEGQNVTLSCEQNLNHDAMYWYRQDPGQGLRLIYYSQIVNDFQKGDIAEGYSVSREKKESFPLTVTSAQKNPTAFYLCASSYARLAGPTDTQYFGPGTRLTVL.

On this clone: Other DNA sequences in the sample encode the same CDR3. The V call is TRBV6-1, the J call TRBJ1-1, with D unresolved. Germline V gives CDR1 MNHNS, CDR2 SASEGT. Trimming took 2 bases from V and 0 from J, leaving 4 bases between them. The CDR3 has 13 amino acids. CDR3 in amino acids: CASSELVNTEAFF. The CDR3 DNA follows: TGTGCCAGCAGTGAACTCGTGAACACTGAAGCTTTCTTT.

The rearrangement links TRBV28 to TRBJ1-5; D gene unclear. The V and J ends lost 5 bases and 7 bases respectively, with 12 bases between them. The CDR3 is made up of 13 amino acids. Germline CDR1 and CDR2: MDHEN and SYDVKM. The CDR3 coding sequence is TGTGCCAGCAGTCAATCTTTGGCCCAGCCCCAGCATTTT. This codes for CASSQSLAQPQHF.

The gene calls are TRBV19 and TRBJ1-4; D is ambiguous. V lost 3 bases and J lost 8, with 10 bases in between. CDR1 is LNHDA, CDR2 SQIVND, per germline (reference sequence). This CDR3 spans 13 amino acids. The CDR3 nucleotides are TGTGCCAGTAGTATGGCTACGAGGGAAAAACTGTTTTTT. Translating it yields CASSMATREKLFF.